This TCR beta chain was identified during a study of T cells in Graves' hyperthyroidism and ophthalmopathy. General study points: In blood, most of the thyroid clonotypes expanded above 0.001 were also present.

TCR beta CDR3 regions were amplified from RNA transcripts. With the HTBI primer set, the TCR CDR3 went through a first round of RT-PCR. TCRdb fed the multiplex PCR reads into MiXCR, producing one record per CDR3 protein. The data hold 600,000 to 750,000 distinct CDR3 sequences, with 17% observed a single time. For Graves' hyperthyroidism to be stable, ophthalmopathy could not progress within 18 months. The study enrolled patients aged 18 to 65 with newly diagnosed hyperthyroidism of under 2 months' duration. Lactation, pregnancy, other autoimmune disease or uncontrolled infection excluded patients. This clonotype was seen only a few times. Its antigen remains unknown. V was shortened by 6 bases and J by 6 bases, with 20 bases between the two germline ends. Germline CDR1 is WNHNN and CDR2 is SYGVQD (reference sequence). The CDR3 has 16 residues.

The rearrangement joins TRBV10-1 to TRBJ2-2; TRBD2 is a possible D gene (6 bases). What was sequenced was blood. The receptor's source is a man aged 45 to 65 with Graves' hyperthyroidism. CDR3 DNA: TGCGCCAGCAGCCCGTTCCTCGGGAGAGGGGCCGGGGAGCTGTTTTTT. It translates to CASSPFLGRGAGELFF.